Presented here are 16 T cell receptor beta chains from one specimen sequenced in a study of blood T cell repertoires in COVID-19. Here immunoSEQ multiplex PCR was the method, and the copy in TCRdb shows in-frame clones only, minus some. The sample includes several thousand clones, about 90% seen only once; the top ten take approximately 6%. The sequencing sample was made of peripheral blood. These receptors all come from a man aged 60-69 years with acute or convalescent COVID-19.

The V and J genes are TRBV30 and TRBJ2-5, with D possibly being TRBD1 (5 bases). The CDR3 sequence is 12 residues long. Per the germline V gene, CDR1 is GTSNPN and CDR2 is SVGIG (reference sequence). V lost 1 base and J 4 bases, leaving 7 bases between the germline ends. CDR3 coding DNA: TGTGCCTGGAGTGAGCAGGGAGAGACCCAGTACTTC. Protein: CAWSEQGETQYF. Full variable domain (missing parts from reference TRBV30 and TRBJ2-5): SQTIHQWPATLVQPVGSPLSLECTVEGTSNPNLYWYRQAAGRGLQLLFYSVGIGQISSEVPQNLSASRPQDRQFILSSKKLLLSDSGFYLCAWSEQGETQYFGPGTRLLVL.

The CDR3 spells CASSPGQGFGYTF. The CDR3 bases are TGTGCCAGCAGCCCGGGACAGGGGTTCGGCTACACCTTC. The chain combines TRBV11-2 with TRBJ1-2; TRBD1 aligns across 10 bases. Germline-derived CDR1 and CDR2 are SGHAT and FQNNGV. The ends lost 5 bases at V and 8 bases at J; junction bases unmatched: 5. This CDR3 comprises 13 residues.

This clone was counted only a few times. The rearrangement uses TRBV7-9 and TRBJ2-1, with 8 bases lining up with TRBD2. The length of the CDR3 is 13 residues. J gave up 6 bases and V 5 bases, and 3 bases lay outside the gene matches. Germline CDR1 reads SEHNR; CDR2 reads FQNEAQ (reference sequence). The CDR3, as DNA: TGTGCCAGCAGCCCCGGGGGGGGCAATGAGCAGTTCTTC. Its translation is CASSPGGGNEQFF. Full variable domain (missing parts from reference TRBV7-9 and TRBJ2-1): DTGVSQNPRHKITKRGQNVTFRCDPISEHNRLYWYRQTLGQGPEFLTYFQNEAQLEKSRLLSDRFSAERPKGSFSTLEIQRTEQGDSAMYLCASSPGGGNEQFFGPGTRLTVL.

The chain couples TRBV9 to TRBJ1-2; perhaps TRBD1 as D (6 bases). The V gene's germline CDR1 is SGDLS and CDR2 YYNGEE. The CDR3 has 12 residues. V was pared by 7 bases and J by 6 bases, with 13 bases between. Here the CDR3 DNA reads TGTGCCAGCCATACCCCAGGGGATGGCTACACCTTC. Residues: CASHTPGDGYTF.

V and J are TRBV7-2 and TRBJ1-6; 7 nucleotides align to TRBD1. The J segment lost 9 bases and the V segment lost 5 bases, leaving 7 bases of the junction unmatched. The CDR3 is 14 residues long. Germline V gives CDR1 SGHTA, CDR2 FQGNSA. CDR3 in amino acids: CASSATDRVSPLHF. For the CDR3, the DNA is TGTGCCAGCAGCGCGACAGACAGGGTTTCACCCCTCCACTTT.

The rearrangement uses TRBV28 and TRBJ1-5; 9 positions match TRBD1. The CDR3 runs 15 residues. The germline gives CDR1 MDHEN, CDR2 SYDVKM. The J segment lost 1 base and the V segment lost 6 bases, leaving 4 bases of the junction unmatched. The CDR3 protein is CASRWGQGSNQPQHF. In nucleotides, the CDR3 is TGTGCCAGCAGATGGGGACAGGGAAGCAATCAGCCCCAGCATTTT.

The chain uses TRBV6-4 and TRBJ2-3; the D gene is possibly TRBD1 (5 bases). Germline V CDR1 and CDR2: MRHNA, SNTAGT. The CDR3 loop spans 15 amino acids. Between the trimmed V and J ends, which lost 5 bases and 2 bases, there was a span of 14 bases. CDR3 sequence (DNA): TGTGCCAGCAGTAGGACACACCTAACCACAGATACGCAGTATTTT. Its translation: CASSRTHLTTDTQYF.

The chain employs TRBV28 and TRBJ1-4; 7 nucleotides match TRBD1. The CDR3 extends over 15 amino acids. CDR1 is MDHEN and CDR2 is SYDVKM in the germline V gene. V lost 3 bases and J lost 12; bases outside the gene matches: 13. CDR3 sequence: CASSFQGQPVKELFF. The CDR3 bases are TGTGCCAGCAGTTTCCAGGGACAGCCGGTGAAAGAACTGTTTTTT.

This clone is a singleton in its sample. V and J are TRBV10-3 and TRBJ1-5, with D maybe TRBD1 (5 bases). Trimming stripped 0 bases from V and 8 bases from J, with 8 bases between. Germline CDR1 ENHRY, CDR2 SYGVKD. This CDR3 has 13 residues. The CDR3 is CAISESGAEPQHF. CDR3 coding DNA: TGTGCCATCAGTGAGTCAGGGGCGGAGCCCCAGCATTTT.

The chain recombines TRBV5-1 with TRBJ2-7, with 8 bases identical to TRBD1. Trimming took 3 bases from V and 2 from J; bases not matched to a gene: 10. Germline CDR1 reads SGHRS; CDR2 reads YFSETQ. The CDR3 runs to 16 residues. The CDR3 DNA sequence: TGCGCCAGCAGCTGGGGCTTAGGACAGGGAACCTACGAGCAGTACTTC. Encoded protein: CASSWGLGQGTYEQYF.

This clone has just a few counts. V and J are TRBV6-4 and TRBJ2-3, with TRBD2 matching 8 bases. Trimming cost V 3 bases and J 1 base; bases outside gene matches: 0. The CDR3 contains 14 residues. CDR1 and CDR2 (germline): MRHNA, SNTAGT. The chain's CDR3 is CASSEAGGTDTQYF. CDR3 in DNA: TGTGCCAGCAGTGAAGCGGGGGGCACAGATACGCAGTATTTT.

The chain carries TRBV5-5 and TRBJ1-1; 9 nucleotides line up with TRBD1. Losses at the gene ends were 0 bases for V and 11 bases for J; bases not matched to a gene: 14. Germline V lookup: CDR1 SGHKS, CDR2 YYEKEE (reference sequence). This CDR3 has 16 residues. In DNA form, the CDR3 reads TGTGCCAGCAGCTTGGCTCCGGGACAGGGTTTTCCTCAGGCTTTCTTT. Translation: CASSLAPGQGFPQAFF.

The CDR3 loop is CASSFRNTEAFF. CDR3 DNA: TGTGCCAGCAGCTTCCGGAACACTGAAGCTTTCTTT. V is TRBV11-3 and J is TRBJ1-1, with D hard to call. The CDR3 is 12 amino acids. CDR1 SGHNT and CDR2 YENEEA come from the germline V gene. Trimming left V 3 bases short and J 1 base short, with 3 bases between.

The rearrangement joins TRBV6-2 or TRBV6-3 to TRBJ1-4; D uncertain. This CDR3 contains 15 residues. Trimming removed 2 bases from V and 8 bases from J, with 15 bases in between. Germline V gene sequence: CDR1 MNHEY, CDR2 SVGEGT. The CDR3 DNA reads TGTGCCAGCAGTTACAGCGCGGGCCAACGGGAAAAACTGTTTTTT. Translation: CASSYSAGQREKLFF.

CDR3 coding DNA: TGTGCCAGTAGCCGGGACAGCCCTAATGAAAAACTGTTTTTT. Its protein product is CASSRDSPNEKLFF. The chain combines TRBV19 with TRBJ1-4, with 7 bases lining up with TRBD1. This CDR3 is 14 amino acids long. V was clipped by 6 bases and J by 3 bases; unmatched bases: 4. Germline values: CDR1 LNHDA, CDR2 SQIVND (reference sequence).

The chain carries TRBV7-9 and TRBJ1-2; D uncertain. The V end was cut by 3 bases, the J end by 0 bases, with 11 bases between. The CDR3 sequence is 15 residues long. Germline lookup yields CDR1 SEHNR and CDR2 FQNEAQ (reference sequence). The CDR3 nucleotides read TGTGCCAGCAGCTTGGGCAGTACAGCTAACTATGGCTACACCTTC. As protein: CASSLGSTANYGYTF.